This T cell receptor beta chain was obtained from a study of blood T cell repertoires in COVID-19. Germline V CDR1 and CDR2: LNHDA, SQIVND (reference sequence). The CDR3 spans 14 residues. Losses at the gene ends were 3 bases for V and 4 bases for J; bases not matched to a gene: 4. Followed over time, Seattle patients had been enrolled while infection was active. Original data processing: How many nucleated cells were present was estimated from reference gene primer amplification. The assay was immunoSEQ multiplex PCR, and TCRdb's table has in-frame clones only and misses some. V, J and clone size are taken as reported in that table, and D and trimming were inferred from the DNA itself. The sample carries 300,000 to 450,000 clones, around 87% recorded once.

This sequence was found in a woman aged 60-75 years with COVID-19, enrolled during active disease. The chain couples TRBV19 to TRBJ1-1; TRBD1 matches 8 bases. Sequencing used peripheral blood. The CDR3 DNA is TGTGCCAGTAGTATCAGGGGGCCGGTCACTGAAGCTTTCTTT. It yields the protein CASSIRGPVTEAFF.